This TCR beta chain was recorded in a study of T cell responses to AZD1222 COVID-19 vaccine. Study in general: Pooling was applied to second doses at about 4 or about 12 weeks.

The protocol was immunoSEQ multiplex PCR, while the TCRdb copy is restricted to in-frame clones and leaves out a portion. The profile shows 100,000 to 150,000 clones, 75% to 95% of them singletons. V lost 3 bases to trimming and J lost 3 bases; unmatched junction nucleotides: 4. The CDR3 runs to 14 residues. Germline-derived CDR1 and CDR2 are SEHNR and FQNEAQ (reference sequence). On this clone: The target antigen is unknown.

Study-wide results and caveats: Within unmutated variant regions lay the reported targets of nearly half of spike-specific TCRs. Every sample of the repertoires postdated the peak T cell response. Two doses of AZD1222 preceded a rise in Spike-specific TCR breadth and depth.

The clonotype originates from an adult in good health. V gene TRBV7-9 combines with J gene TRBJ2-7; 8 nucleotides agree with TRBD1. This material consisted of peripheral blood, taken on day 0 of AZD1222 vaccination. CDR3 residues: CASSFGTGGYEQYF. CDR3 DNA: TGTGCCAGCAGCTTCGGGACAGGAGGCTACGAGCAGTACTTC.